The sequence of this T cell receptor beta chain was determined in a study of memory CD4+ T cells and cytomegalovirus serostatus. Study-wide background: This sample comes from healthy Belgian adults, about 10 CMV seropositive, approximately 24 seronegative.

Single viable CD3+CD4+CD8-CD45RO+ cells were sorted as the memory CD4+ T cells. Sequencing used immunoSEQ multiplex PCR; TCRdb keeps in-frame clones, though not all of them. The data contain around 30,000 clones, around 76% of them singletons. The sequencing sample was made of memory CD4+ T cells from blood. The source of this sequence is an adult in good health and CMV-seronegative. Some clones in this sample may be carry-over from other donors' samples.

CDR3 in DNA: TGTGCCAGCACTCTGGACGGGTCTGAAGCTTTCTTT. The encoded protein is CASTLDGSEAFF. The chain carries TRBV2 and TRBJ1-1, with unresolved D. Germline V gene data show CDR1 as SNHLY and CDR2 as FYNNEI. This CDR3 is 12 amino acids long. With 7 bases removed from V and 6 bases from J, the gap between germline ends came to 12 bases.